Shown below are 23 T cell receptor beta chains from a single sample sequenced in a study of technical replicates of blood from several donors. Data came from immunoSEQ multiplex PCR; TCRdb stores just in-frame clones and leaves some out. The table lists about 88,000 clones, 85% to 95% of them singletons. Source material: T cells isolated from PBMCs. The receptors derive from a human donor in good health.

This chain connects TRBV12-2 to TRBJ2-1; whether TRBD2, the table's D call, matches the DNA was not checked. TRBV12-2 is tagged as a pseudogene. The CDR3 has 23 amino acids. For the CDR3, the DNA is TGTGCAAGTCGCTTAGCGTTCCGATCGAGCGGGAGAGGTCCTACCGCTAACTACAATGAGCAGTTCTTC. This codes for CASRLAFRSSGRGPTANYNEQFF.

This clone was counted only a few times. CDR3 sequence: CAWSVKPEAFF. Written as DNA, the CDR3 is TGTGCCTGGAGTGTAAAGCCGGAAGCTTTCTTT. The rearrangement uses TRBV30 and TRBJ1-1; no clear D. Trimming stripped 0 bases from V and 8 bases from J, with 7 bases between. CDR1 is GTSNPN and CDR2 is SVGIG in the germline V gene (reference sequence). This CDR3 is built from 11 residues.

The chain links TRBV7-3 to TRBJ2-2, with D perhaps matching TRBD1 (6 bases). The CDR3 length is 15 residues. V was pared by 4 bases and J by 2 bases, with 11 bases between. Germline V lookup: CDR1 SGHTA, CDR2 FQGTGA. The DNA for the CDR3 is TGTGCCAGCAGCTCGCCGGGACATAACACCGGGGAGCTGTTTTTT. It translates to CASSSPGHNTGELFF.

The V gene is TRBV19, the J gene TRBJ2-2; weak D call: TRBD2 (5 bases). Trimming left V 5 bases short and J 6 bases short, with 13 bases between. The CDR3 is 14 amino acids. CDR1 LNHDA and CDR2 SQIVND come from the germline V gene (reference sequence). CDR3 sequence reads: CASSPGLRPGELFF. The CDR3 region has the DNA TGTGCCAGTAGTCCTGGACTGAGACCCGGGGAGCTGTTTTTT.

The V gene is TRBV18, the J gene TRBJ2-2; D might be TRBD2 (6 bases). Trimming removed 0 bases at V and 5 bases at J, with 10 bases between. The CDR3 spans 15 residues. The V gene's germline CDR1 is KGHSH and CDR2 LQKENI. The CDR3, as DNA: TGTGCCAGCTCACCACCGGGCCGGGGGACCGGGGAGCTGTTTTTT. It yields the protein CASSPPGRGTGELFF. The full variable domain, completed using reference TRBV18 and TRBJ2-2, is NAGVMQNPRHLVRRRGQEARLRCSPMKGHSHVYWYRQLPEEGLKFMVYLQKENIIDESGMPKERFSAEFPKEGPSILRIQQVVRGDSAAYFCASSPPGRGTGELFFGEGSRLTVL.

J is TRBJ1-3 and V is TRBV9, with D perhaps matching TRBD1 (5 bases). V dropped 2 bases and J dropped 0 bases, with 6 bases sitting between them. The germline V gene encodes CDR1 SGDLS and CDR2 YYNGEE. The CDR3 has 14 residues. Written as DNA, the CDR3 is TGTGCCAGCAGCGTCGACAGCTCTGGAAACACCATATATTTT. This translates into CASSVDSSGNTIYF.

The DNA for the CDR3 is TGTGCCAGCTCACCCTATACCGGGACAGGAGGTGACGGGGAGCTGTTTTTT. Translating gives CASSPYTGTGGDGELFF. The gene calls are TRBV18 and TRBJ2-2, with 8 bases matching TRBD1. After removal of 3 bases from V and 7 bases from J, the junction contained 13 bases not matched to a gene. Germline V gene data show CDR1 as KGHSH and CDR2 as LQKENI. The CDR3 extends over 17 amino acids. The full variable domain, completed using reference TRBV18 and TRBJ2-2, is NAGVMQNPRHLVRRRGQEARLRCSPMKGHSHVYWYRQLPEEGLKFMVYLQKENIIDESGMPKERFSAEFPKEGPSILRIQQVVRGDSAAYFCASSPYTGTGGDGELFFGEGSRLTVL.

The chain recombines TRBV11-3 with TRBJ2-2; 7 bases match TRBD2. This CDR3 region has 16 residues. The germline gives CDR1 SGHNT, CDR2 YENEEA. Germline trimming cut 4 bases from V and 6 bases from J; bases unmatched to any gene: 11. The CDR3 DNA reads TGTGCCAGCAGCTCCCGGGAGGCGGGTTTCTCCGGGGAGCTGTTTTTT. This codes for CASSSREAGFSGELFF.

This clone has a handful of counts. CDR3: CASSPGEEKLFF. For the CDR3, the DNA is TGTGCCAGCAGCCCGGGGGAAGAAAAACTGTTTTTT. V is TRBV7-9 and J is TRBJ1-4; D perhaps matches TRBD1 (5 bases). The CDR3 contains 12 residues. Trimming took off 5 bases at V and 8 bases at J, with 9 bases between the two ends. CDR1 and CDR2 from the germline V gene are SEHNR and FQNEAQ (reference sequence).

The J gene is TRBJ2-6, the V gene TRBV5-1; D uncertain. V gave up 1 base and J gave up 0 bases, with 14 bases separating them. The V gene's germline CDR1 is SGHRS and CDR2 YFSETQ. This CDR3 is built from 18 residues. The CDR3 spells CASSLIGGIPSGANVLTF. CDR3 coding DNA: TGCGCCAGCAGCTTGATTGGCGGTATTCCCTCTGGGGCCAACGTCCTGACTTTC.

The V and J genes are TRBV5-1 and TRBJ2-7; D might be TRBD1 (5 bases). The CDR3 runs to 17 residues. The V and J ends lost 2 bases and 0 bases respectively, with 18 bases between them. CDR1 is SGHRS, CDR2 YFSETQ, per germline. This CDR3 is CASSFGSPRVLSYEQYF. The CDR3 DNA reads TGCGCCAGCAGCTTTGGTTCCCCCAGGGTCCTCTCCTACGAGCAGTACTTC.

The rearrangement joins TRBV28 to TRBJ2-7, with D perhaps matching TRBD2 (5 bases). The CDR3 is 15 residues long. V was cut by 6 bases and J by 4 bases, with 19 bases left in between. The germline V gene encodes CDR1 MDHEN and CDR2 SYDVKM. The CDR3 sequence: CASSTPSDFWYEQYF. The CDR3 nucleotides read TGTGCCAGCAGCACTCCCTCGGACTTCTGGTACGAGCAGTACTTC.

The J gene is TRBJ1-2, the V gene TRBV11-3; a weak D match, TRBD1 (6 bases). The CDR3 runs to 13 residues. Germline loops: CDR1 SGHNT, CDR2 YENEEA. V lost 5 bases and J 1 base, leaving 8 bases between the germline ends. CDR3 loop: CASSTDSNYGYTF. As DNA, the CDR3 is TGTGCCAGCAGCACGGACAGTAACTATGGCTACACCTTC.

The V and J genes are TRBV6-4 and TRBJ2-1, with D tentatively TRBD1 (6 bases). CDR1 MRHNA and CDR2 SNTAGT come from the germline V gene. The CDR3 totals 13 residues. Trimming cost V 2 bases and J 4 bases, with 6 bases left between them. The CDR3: CASSDRGYNEQFF. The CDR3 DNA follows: TGTGCCAGCAGTGACAGGGGGTACAATGAGCAGTTCTTC.

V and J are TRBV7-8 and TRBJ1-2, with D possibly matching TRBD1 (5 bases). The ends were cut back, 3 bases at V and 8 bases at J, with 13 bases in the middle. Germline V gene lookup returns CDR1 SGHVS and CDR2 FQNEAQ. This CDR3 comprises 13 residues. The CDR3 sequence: CASSFGGGSGYTF. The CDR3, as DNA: TGTGCCAGCAGCTTTGGGGGGGGGTCCGGCTACACCTTC. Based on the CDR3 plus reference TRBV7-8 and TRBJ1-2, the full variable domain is GAGVSQSPRYKVAKRGQDVALRCDPISGHVSLFWYQQALGQGPEFLTYFQNEAQLDKSGLPSDRFFAERPEGSVSTLKIQRTQQEDSAVYLCASSFGGGSGYTFGSGTRLTVV.

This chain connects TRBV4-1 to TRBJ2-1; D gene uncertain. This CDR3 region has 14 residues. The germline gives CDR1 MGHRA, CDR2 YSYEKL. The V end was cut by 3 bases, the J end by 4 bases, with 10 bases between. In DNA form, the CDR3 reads TGCGCCAGCAGCCAGTTAGCCATTTACAATGAGCAGTTCTTC. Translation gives CASSQLAIYNEQFF.

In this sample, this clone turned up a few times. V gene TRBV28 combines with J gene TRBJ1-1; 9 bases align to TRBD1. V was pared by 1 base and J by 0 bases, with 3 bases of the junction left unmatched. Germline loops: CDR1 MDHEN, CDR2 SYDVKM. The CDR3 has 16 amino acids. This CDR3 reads CASSLSWDRVNTEAFF. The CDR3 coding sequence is TGTGCCAGCAGTTTATCCTGGGACAGGGTGAACACTGAAGCTTTCTTT.

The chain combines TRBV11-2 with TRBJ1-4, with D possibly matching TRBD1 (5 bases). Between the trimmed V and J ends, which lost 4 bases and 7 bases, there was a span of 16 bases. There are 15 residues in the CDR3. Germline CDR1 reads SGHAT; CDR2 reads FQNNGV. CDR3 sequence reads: CASSSLHGRGEKLFF. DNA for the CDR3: TGTGCCAGCAGCTCACTACACGGGAGGGGTGAAAAACTGTTTTTT. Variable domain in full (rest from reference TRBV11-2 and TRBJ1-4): EAGVAQSPRYKIIEKRQSVAFWCNPISGHATLYWYQQILGQGPKLLIQFQNNGVVDDSQLPKDRFSAERLKGVDSTLKIQPAKLEDSAVYLCASSSLHGRGEKLFFGSGTQLSVL.

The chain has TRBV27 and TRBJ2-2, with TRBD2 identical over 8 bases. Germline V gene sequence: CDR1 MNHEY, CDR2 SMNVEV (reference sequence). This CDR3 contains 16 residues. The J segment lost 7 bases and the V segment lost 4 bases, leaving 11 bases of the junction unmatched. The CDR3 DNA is TGTGCCAGCAGTTCCTCAGCGGGAGTTTCTAGCGGGGAGCTGTTTTTT. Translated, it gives CASSSSAGVSSGELFF.

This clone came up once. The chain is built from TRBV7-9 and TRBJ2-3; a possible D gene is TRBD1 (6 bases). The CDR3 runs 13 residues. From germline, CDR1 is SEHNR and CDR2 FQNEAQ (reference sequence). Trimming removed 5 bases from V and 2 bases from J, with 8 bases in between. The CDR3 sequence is CASSGTPTDTQYF. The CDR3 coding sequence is TGTGCCAGCAGCGGGACACCCACAGATACGCAGTATTTT. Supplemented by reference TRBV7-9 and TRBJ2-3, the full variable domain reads DTGVSQNPRHKITKRGQNVTFRCDPISEHNRLYWYRQTLGQGPEFLTYFQNEAQLEKSRLLSDRFSAERPKGSFSTLEIQRTEQGDSAMYLCASSGTPTDTQYFGPGTRLTVL.

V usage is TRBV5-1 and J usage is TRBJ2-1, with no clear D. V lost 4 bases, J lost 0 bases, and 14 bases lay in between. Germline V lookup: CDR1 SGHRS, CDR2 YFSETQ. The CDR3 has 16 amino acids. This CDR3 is CASSPVRVDSYNEQFF. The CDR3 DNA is TGCGCCAGCAGCCCGGTCCGGGTAGACTCCTACAATGAGCAGTTCTTC. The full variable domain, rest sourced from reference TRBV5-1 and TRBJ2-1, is KAGVTQTPRYLIKTRGQQVTLSCSPISGHRSVSWYQQTPGQGLQFLFEYFSETQRNKGNFPGRFSGRQFSNSRSEMNVSTLELGDSALYLCASSPVRVDSYNEQFFGPGTRLTVL.

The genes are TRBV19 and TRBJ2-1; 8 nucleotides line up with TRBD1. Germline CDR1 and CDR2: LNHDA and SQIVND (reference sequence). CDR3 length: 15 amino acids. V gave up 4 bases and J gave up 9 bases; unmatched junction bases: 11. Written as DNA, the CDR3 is TGTGCCAGTAGTAGGGGGACAGGCTTACTCATTGAGCAGTTCTTC. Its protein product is CASSRGTGLLIEQFF.

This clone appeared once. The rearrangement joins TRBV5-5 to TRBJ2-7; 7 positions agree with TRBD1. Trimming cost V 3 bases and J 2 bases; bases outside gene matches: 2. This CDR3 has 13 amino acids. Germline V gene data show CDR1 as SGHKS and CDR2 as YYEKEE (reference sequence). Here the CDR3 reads CASSWGTAYEQYF. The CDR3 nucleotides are TGTGCCAGCAGCTGGGGGACAGCCTACGAGCAGTACTTC. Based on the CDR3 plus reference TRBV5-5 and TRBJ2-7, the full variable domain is DAGVTQSPTHLIKTRGQQVTLRCSPISGHKSVSWYQQVLGQGPQFIFQYYEKEERGRGNFPDRFSARQFPNYSSELNVNALLLGDSALYLCASSWGTAYEQYFGPGTRLTVT.